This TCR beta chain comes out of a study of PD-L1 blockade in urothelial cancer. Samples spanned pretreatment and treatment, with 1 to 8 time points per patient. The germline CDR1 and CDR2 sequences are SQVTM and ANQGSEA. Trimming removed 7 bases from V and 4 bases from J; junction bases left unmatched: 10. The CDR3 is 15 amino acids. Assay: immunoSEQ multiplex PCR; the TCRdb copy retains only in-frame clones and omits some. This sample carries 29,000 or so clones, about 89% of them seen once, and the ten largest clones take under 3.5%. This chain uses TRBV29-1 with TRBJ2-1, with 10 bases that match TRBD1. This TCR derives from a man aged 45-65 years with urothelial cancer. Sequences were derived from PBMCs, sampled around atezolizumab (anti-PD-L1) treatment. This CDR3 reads CSARQGASGYNEQFF. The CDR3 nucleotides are TGCAGCGCCCGACAGGGGGCCTCGGGTTACAATGAGCAGTTCTTC.